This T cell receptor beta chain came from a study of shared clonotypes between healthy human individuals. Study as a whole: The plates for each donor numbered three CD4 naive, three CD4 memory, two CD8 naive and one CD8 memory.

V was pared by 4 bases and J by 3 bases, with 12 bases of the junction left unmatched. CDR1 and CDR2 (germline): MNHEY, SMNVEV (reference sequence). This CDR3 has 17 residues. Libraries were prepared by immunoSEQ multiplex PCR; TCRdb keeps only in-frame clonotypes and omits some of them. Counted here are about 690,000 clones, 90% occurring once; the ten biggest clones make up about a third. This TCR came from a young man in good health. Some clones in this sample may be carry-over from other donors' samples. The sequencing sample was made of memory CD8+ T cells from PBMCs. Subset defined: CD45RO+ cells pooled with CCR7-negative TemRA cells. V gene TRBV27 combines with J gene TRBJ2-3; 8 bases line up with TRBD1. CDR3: CASSSFWGQVLTDTQYF. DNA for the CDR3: TGTGCCAGCAGTTCCTTCTGGGGACAGGTATTAACAGATACGCAGTATTTT.